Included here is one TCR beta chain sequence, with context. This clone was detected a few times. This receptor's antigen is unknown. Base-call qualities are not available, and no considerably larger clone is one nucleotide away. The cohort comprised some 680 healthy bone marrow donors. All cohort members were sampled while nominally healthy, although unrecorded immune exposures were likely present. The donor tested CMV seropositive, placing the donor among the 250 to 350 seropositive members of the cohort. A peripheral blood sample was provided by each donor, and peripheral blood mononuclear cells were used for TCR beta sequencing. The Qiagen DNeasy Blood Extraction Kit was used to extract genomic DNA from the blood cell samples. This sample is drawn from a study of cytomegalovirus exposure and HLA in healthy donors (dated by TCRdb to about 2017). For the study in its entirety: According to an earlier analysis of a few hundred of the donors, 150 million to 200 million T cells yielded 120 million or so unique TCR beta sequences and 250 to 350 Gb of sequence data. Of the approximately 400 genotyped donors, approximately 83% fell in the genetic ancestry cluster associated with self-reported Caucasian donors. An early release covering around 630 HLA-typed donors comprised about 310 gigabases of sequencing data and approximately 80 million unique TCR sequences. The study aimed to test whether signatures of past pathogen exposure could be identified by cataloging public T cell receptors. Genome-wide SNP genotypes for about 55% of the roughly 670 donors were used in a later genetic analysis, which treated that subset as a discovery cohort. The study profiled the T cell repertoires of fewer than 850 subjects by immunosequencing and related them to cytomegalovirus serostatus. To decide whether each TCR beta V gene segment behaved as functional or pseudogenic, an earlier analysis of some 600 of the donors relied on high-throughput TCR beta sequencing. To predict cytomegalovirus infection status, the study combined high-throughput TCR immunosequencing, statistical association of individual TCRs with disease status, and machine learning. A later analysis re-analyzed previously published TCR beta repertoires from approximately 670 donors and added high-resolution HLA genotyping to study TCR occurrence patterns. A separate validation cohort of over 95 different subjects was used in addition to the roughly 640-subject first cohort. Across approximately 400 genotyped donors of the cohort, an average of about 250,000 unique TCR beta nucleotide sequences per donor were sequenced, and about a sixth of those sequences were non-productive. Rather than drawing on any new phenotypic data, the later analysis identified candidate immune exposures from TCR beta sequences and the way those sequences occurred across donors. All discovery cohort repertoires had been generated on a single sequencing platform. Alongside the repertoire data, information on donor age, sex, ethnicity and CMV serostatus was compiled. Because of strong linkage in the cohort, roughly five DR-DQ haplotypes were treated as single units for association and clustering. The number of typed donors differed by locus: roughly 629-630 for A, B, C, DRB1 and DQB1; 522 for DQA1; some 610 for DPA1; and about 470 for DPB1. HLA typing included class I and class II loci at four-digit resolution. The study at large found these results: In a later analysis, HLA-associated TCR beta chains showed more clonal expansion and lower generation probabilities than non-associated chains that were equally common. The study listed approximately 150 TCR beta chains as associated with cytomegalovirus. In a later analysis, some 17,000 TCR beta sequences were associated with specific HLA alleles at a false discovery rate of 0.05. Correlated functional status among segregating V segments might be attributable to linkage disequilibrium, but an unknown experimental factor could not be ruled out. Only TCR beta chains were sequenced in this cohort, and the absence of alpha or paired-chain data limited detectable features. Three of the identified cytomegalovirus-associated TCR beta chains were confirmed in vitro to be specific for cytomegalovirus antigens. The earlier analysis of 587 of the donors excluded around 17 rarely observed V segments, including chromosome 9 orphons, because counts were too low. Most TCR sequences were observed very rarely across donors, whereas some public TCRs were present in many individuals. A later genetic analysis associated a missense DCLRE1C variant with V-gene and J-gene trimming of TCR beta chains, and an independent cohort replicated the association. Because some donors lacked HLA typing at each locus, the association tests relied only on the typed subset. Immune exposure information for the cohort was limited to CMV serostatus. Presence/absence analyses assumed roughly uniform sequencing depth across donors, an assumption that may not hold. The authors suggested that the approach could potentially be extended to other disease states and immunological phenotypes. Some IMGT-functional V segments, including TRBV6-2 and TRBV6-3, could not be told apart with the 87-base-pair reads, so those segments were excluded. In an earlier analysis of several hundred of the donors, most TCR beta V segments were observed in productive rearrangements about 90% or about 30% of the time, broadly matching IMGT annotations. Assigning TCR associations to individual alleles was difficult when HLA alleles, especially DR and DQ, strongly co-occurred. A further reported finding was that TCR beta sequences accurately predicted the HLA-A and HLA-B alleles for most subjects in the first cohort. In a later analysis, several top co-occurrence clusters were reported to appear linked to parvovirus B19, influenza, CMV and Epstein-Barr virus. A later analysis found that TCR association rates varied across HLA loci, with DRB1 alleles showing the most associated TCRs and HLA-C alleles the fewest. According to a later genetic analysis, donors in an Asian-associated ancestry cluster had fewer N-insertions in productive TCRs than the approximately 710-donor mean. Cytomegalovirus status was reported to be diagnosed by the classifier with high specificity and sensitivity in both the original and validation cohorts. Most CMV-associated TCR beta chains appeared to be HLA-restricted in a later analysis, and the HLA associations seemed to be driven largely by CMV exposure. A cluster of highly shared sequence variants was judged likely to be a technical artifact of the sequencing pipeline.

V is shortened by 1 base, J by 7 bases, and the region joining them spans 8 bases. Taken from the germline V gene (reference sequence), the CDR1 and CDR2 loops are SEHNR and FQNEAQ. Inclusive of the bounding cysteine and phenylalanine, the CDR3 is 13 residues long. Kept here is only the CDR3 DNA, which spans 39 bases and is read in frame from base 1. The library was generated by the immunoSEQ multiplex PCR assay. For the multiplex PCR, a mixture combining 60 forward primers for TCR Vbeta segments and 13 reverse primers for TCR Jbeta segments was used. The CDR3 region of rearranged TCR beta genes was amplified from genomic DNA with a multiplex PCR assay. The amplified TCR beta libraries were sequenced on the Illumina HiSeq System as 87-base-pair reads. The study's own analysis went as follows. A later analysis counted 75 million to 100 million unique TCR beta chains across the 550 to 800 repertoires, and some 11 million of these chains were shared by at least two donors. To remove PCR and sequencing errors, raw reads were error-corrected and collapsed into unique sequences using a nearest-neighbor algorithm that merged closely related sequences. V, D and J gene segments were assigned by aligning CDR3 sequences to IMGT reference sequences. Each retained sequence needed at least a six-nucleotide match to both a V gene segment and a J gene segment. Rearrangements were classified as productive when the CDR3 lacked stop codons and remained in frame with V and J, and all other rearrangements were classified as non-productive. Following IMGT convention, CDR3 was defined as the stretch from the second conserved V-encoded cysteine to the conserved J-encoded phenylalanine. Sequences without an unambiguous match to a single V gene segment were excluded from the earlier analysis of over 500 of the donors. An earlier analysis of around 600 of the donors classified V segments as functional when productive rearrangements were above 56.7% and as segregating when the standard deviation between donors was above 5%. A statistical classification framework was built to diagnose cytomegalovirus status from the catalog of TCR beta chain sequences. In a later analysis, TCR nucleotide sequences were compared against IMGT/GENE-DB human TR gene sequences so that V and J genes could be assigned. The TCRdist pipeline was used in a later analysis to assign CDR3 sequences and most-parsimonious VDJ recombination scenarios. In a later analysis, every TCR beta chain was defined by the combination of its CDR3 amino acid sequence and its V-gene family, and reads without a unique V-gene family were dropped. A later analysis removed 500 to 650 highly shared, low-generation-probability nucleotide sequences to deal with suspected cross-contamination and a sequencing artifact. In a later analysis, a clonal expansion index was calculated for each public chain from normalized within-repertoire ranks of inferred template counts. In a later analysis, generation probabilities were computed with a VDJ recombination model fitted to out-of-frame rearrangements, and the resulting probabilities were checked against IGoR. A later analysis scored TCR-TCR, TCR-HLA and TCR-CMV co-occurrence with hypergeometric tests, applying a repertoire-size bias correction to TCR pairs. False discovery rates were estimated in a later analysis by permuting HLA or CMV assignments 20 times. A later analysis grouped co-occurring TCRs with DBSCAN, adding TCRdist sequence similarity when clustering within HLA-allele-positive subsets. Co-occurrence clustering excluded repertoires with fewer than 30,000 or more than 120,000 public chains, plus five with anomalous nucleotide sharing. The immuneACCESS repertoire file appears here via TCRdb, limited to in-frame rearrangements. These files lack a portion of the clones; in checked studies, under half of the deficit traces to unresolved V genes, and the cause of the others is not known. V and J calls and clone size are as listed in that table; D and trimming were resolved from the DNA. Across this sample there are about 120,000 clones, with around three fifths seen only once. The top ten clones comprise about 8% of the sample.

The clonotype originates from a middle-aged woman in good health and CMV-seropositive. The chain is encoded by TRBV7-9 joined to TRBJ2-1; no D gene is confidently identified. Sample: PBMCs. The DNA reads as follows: TGTGCCAGCAGCTTAGTTGCGGTAAATGAGCAGTTCTTC. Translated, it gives CASSLVAVNEQFF.